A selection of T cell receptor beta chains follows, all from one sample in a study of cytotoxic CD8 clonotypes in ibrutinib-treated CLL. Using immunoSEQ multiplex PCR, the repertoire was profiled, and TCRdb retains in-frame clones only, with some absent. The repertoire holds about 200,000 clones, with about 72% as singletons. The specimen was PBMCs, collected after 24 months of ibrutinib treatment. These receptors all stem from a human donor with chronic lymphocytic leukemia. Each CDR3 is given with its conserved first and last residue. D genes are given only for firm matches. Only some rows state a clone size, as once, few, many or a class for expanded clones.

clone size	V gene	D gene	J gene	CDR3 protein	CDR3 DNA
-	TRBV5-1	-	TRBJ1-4	CASSLKRETGEKLFF	TGCGCCAGCAGCTTGAAGCGGGAAACGGGTGAAAAACTGTTTTTT
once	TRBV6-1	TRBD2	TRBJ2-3	CASSESVGGRFIDTQYF	TGTGCCAGCAGTGAATCGGTAGGCGGGAGGTTTATAGATACGCAGTATTTT
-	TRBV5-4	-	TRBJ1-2	CASSSPGSGGSGYGYTF	TGTGCCAGCAGCTCACCCGGCTCGGGGGGCTCTGGCTATGGCTACACCTTC
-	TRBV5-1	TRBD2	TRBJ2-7	CASRWSGSSYEQYF	TGCGCCAGCAGGTGGAGCGGGAGTTCCTACGAGCAGTACTTC
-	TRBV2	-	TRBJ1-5	CASSEAHRDNQPQHF	TGTGCCAGCAGTGAAGCCCACAGGGACAATCAGCCCCAGCATTTT
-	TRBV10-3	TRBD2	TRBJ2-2	CAISGGSGRRTGELFF	TGTGCCATCAGTGGTGGTAGCGGGAGACGCACCGGGGAGCTGTTTTTT
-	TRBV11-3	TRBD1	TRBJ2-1	CASSSRGQGYNEQFF	TGTGCCAGCAGCTCCAGAGGACAGGGCTACAATGAGCAGTTCTTC
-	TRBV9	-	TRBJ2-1	CASSVGGGLNPNREQFF	TGTGCCAGCAGCGTAGGCGGGGGCTTGAACCCCAATAGGGAGCAGTTCTTC
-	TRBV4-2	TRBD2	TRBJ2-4	CASSQEPGLAGIAKNIQYF	TGTGCCAGCAGCCAAGAGCCGGGACTAGCGGGTATAGCCAAAAACATTCAGTACTTC
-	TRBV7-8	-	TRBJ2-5	CASSLWAGQETQYF	TGTGCCAGCAGCTTATGGGCAGGGCAAGAGACCCAGTACTTC
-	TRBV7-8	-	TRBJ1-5	CASSLGAGKQPQHF	TGTGCCAGCTCCTTAGGGGCAGGGAAACAGCCCCAGCATTTT
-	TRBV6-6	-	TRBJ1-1	CASSYTFGAMNTEAFF	TGTGCCAGCAGTTACACATTCGGGGCCATGAACACTGAAGCTTTCTTT
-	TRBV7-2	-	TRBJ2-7	CASSLIAEQYF	TGTGCCAGCAGCTTAATAGCCGAGCAGTACTTC
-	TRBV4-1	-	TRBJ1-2	CASSQQGGDIYGYTF	TGCGCCAGCAGCCAGCAGGGCGGTGACATCTATGGCTACACCTTC
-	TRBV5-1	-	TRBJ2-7	CASSLMGIYYEQYF	TGCGCCAGCAGCTTGATGGGGATTTACTACGAGCAGTACTTC
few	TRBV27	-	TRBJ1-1	CASADGVGAFF	TGTGCCAGCGCTGACGGGGTTGGGGCTTTCTTT
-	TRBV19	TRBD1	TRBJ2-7	CASSAGGYEQYF	TGTGCCAGTAGTGCAGGGGGTTACGAGCAGTACTTC
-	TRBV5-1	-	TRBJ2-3	CASSAPPTDTQYF	TGCGCCAGCAGCGCACCCCCCACAGATACGCAGTATTTT
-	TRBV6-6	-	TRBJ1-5	CASKEEGNQPQHF	TGTGCCAGCAAGGAGGAGGGCAATCAGCCCCAGCATTTT
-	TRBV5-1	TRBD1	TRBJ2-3	CASSFGQGGTDTQYF	TGCGCCAGCAGCTTTGGACAGGGCGGCACAGATACGCAGTATTTT
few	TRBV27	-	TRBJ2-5	CASSWVYGAGFQETQYF	TGTGCCAGCAGTTGGGTCTATGGAGCGGGCTTCCAAGAGACCCAGTACTTC
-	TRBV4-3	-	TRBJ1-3	CASSQDVGTGNTIYF	TGCGCCAGCAGCCAAGATGTCGGGACTGGAAACACCATATATTTT
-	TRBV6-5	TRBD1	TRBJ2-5	CASSFFAGGYETQYF	TGTGCCAGCAGTTTCTTCGCAGGGGGATACGAGACCCAGTACTTC
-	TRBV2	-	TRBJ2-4	CASNPQGTENIQYF	TGTGCCAGCAACCCCCAGGGAACGGAAAACATTCAGTACTTC
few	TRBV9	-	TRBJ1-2	CASSVALGGHGYTF	TGTGCCAGCAGCGTAGCGTTGGGGGGGCATGGCTACACCTTC
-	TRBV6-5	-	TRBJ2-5	CASSYSVSQAKETQYF	TGTGCCAGCAGTTACTCGGTTTCTCAGGCGAAAGAGACCCAGTACTTC
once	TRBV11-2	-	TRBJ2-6	CASSIPSGANVLTF	TGTGCCAGCAGCATCCCCTCTGGGGCCAACGTCCTGACTTTC
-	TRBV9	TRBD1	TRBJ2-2	CASSVGQIEHRELFF	TGTGCCAGCAGCGTGGGACAGATAGAACACCGGGAGCTGTTTTTT